This TCR beta chain is from a study of T cells in localized non-small cell lung cancer. Generated by immunoSEQ multiplex PCR, the TCRdb table keeps only in-frame clones and is missing some. The sample carries 18,000 or so clones, about nine tenths recorded once. Germline V gene data show CDR1 as GTSNPN and CDR2 as SVGIG (reference sequence). Trimming stripped 2 bases from V and 2 bases from J, with 6 bases between. The CDR3 covers 12 residues. Comments on this clone: Its specificity is unknown.

Study findings and constraints: Uninvolved adjacent lung showed peak T cell clonality, exceeding tumor. A raised T cell density in blood coincided with lengthier overall survival.

Sequenced material: peripheral blood, taken before any cancer treatment. The rearrangement links TRBV30 to TRBJ2-5; D perhaps matches TRBD2 (5 bases). The sequence was obtained from a man aged 35 to 70 with stage I lung adenocarcinoma. The CDR3 is CAWSSGQETQYF. The CDR3 coding sequence is TGTGCCTGGAGTAGCGGACAAGAGACCCAGTACTTC.